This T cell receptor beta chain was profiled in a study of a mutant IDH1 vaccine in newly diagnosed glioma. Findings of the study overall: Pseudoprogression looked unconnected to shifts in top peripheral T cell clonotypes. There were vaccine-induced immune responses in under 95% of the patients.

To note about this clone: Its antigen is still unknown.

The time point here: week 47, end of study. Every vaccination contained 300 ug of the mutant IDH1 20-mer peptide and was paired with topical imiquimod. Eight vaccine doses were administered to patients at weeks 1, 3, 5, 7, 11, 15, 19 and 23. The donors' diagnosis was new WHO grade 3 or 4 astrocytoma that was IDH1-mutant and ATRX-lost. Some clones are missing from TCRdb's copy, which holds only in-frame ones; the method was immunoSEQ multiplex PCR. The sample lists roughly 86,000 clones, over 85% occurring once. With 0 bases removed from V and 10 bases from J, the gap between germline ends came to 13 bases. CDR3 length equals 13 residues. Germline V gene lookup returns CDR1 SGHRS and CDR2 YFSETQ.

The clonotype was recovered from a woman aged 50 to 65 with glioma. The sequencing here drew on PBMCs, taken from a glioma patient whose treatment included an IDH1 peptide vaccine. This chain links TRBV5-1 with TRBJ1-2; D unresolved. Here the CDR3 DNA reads TGCGCCAGCAGCTTGGCGGGAAATCGCGCCTACACCTTC. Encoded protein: CASSLAGNRAYTF.